This T cell receptor beta chain was sequenced during a study of brain T cells in children with intractable seizures. Time point meaning: blood from clinic visit 5 months post-surgery; TSC patient then seizure free. CDR1 and CDR2 (germline): LNHDA, SQIVND (reference sequence). The CDR3 is 13 amino acids. V dropped 5 bases and J dropped 1 base, with 7 bases sitting between them. The repertoire was sequenced with immunoSEQ multiplex PCR; TCRdb's copy has only in-frame clones and lacks some. The table records under 400,000 clones, roughly 93% of them present only once. The receptor was isolated from a boy younger than two with tuberous sclerosis and intractable seizures. This chain uses TRBV19 with TRBJ2-3; no clear D. The source was peripheral blood, collected approximately 5 months after surgery. This chain's CDR3 is CASSPGRTDTQYF. The CDR3 bases are TGTGCCAGTAGTCCGGGCCGCACAGATACGCAGTATTTT.